These 32 T cell receptor beta chains were sequenced from one sample in a study of T cell responses to AZD1222 COVID-19 vaccine. The repertoire was sequenced with immunoSEQ multiplex PCR; TCRdb's copy has only in-frame clones and lacks some. This table holds about 94,000 clones, less than 85% found once. The sequences come from peripheral blood, collected 28 days after the second AZD1222 dose. Receptors were obtained from an adult who received the AZD1222 COVID-19 vaccine.

The rearrangement uses TRBV28 and TRBJ1-4, with a possible D match to TRBD1 (6 bases). Germline assignment: CDR1 MDHEN and CDR2 SYDVKM. The CDR3 consists of 17 residues. V was cut by 2 bases and J by 2 bases, with 15 bases left in between. CDR3 DNA: TGTGCCAGCAGTTTAAATTTGGCGGGGGGCACTAATGAAAAACTGTTTTTT. Encoded protein: CASSLNLAGGTNEKLFF.

The J gene is TRBJ1-6, the V gene TRBV28, with no clear D. CDR1 is MDHEN, CDR2 SYDVKM, per germline. CDR3 length equals 13 residues. The V end was cut by 2 bases, the J end by 7 bases, with 6 bases between. The CDR3 spells CASSLVENSPLHF. DNA of the CDR3: TGTGCCAGCAGTTTAGTGGAGAATTCACCCCTCCACTTT.

The V gene is TRBV18, the J gene TRBJ2-7, with unresolved D. The CDR3 extends over 14 amino acids. V was pared by 3 bases and J by 2 bases, with 11 bases between. CDR1 is KGHSH and CDR2 is LQKENI in the germline V gene. The CDR3 region has the DNA TGTGCCAGCTCACCCGAACAGCTTGCCTACGAGCAGTACTTC. Its translation: CASSPEQLAYEQYF.

The CDR3 DNA sequence: TGTGCCAGCAGTATTACAGGGGTCCACGAGCAGTACTTC. Translated: CASSITGVHEQYF. This rearrangement joins TRBV28 to TRBJ2-7, with 7 bases lining up with TRBD1. J was trimmed by 5 bases and V by 5 bases; bases with no gene match: 6. Germline V gene sequence: CDR1 MDHEN, CDR2 SYDVKM. CDR3 size: 13 residues.

Comment on this clone: One end of the junction fails to match germline, which may point to a read error. This sample also contains other DNA sequences that code for the same CDR3. The V gene is TRBV18, the J gene TRBJ1-6; 8 nucleotides line up with TRBD1. This CDR3 region has 14 residues. Germline values: CDR1 KGHSH, CDR2 LQKENI. CDR3 sequence reads: CASSPKTGESPLHF. The CDR3 DNA is TGTGCCAGCTCACCTAAGACAGGGGAATCACCTCTCCACTTT.

The gene calls are TRBV29-1 and TRBJ1-2; D remains ambiguous. The germline V gene encodes CDR1 SQVTM and CDR2 ANQGSEA. The CDR3 has 13 amino acids. Trimming removed 4 bases from V and 0 bases from J, with 9 bases in between. CDR3 in amino acids: CSVGTHANYGYTF. The CDR3 DNA follows: TGCAGCGTTGGGACGCATGCTAACTATGGCTACACCTTC.

J is TRBJ2-1 and V is TRBV5-1; a weak D match, TRBD1 (7 bases). The CDR3 has 16 residues. Germline loops: CDR1 SGHRS, CDR2 YFSETQ. Trimming removed 0 bases at V and 0 bases at J, with 10 bases between. The CDR3 is CASSLAGDSSYNEQFF. The CDR3 DNA reads as TGCGCCAGCAGCTTGGCGGGGGACAGCTCCTACAATGAGCAGTTCTTC. Filled out from reference TRBV5-1 and TRBJ2-1, the complete variable domain reads KAGVTQTPRYLIKTRGQQVTLSCSPISGHRSVSWYQQTPGQGLQFLFEYFSETQRNKGNFPGRFSGRQFSNSRSEMNVSTLELGDSALYLCASSLAGDSSYNEQFFGPGTRLTVL.

V and J are TRBV5-6 and TRBJ2-5; 8 nucleotides match TRBD2. CDR1 and CDR2 from the germline V gene are SGHDT and YYEEEE. The CDR3 has 15 residues. V lost 0 bases and J lost 5; bases outside the gene matches: 6. CDR3 region: CASSLGLREGETQYF. Written as DNA, the CDR3 is TGTGCCAGCAGCTTGGGCCTTCGGGAGGGGGAGACCCAGTACTTC.

The chain couples TRBV11-3 to TRBJ2-1; a weak D match, TRBD1 (5 bases). V lost 2 bases and J lost 8, with 13 bases in between. CDR3 length: 14 amino acids. The germline gives CDR1 SGHNT, CDR2 YENEEA. For the CDR3, the DNA is TGTGCCAGCAGCTTAAGGGGCCCGCGCGATGAGCAGTTCTTC. Translated, it gives CASSLRGPRDEQFF. Filled out from reference TRBV11-3 and TRBJ2-1, the complete variable domain reads EAGVVQSPRYKIIEKKQPVAFWCNPISGHNTLYWYLQNLGQGPELLIRYENEEAVDDSQLPKDRFSAERLKGVDSTLKIQPAELGDSAVYLCASSLRGPRDEQFFGPGTRLTVL.

J is TRBJ1-5 and V is TRBV6-6; TRBD1 agrees at 8 bases. After removal of 2 bases from V and 6 bases from J, the junction contained 3 bases not matched to a gene. CDR1 is MNHNY and CDR2 is SVGAGI in the germline V gene (reference sequence). CDR3 length: 14 amino acids. CDR3 amino acids: CASSYDRGGQPQHF. In nucleotides, the CDR3 is TGTGCCAGCAGTTACGACAGGGGTGGTCAGCCCCAGCATTTT.

CDR3 protein: CASSQDWTGRQPQHF. CDR3 in DNA: TGTGCCAGCAGCCAAGATTGGACAGGCAGACAGCCCCAGCATTTT. The V call is TRBV3-1 (or the pseudogene TRBV3-2), the J call TRBJ1-5, with 7 nucleotides matching TRBD1. The germline gives CDR1 LGHDT, CDR2 YNNKEL (reference sequence). The CDR3 has 15 amino acids. The J segment lost 7 bases and the V segment lost 0 bases, leaving 6 bases of the junction unmatched.

The chain carries TRBV7-2 and TRBJ1-2; no clear D. CDR1 is SGHTA, CDR2 FQGNSA, per germline. The CDR3 length is 16 residues. The V and J ends lost 5 bases and 12 bases respectively, with 28 bases between them. The CDR3: CASSPPPGRILLNDTF. Here the CDR3 DNA reads TGTGCCAGCAGCCCCCCGCCCGGACGCATCCTCCTAAATGACACCTTC.

This clone appeared a single time. The genes are TRBV5-1 and TRBJ1-2; possibly TRBD1 for D (5 bases). This CDR3 is built from 13 residues. Looked up from germline, CDR1 is SGHRS and CDR2 is YFSETQ. Trimming shortened V by 4 bases and J by 4 bases, and 11 bases separated the two germline ends. This chain's CDR3 is CASSEDGTYGYTF. DNA of the CDR3: TGCGCCAGCAGCGAAGACGGGACCTATGGCTACACCTTC.

Regarding this clone: The sample contains more than one DNA sequence encoding this CDR3. CDR3: CASSEGVSYGYTF. The DNA for the CDR3 is TGTGCCAGCAGTGAAGGGGTCTCCTATGGCTACACCTTC. The chain employs TRBV9 and TRBJ1-2; possibly TRBD1 for D (5 bases). Germline CDR1 SGDLS, CDR2 YYNGEE. V was clipped by 5 bases and J by 4 bases, with 12 bases between them. CDR3 length: 13 amino acids. Using reference TRBV9 and TRBJ1-2 for the parts outside the CDR3, the full variable domain is DSGVTQTPKHLITATGQRVTLRCSPRSGDLSVYWYQQSLDQGLQFLIQYYNGEERAKGNILERFSAQQFPDLHSELNLSSLELGDSALYFCASSEGVSYGYTFGSGTRLTVV.

CDR3 protein: CASSHGPGGNQPQHF. The CDR3 DNA sequence: TGTGCCAGCAGCCATGGACCGGGGGGCAATCAGCCCCAGCATTTT. The chain has TRBV11-2 and TRBJ1-5; D is perhaps TRBD1 (5 bases). Per the germline V gene, CDR1 is SGHAT and CDR2 is FQNNGV. V was trimmed by 5 bases and J by 2 bases, leaving 13 bases between them. The CDR3 runs to 15 residues.

The chain has TRBV19 and TRBJ1-5; D remains ambiguous. Germline V gene data show CDR1 as LNHDA and CDR2 as SQIVND (reference sequence). CDR3 length: 14 amino acids. Trimming took 1 base from V and 0 from J, leaving 4 bases between them. The DNA for the CDR3 is TGTGCCAGTAGTATAGTGGGTAGCAATCAGCCCCAGCATTTT. Amino acid sequence: CASSIVGSNQPQHF.

This sequence joins TRBV7-9 and TRBJ2-3; 15 bases are a match to TRBD2. J was trimmed by 6 bases and V by 5 bases; bases with no gene match: 6. CDR3 length: 16 residues. Looked up from germline, CDR1 is SEHNR and CDR2 is FQNEAQ (reference sequence). CDR3 nucleotide sequence: TGTGCCAGCAGCCCCCGGACTAGCGGGGGGGCGGATACGCAGTATTTT. This gives the protein CASSPRTSGGADTQYF.

This clone was seen only once. The chain employs TRBV9 and TRBJ2-2, with D hard to call. Trimming took 0 bases from V and 4 from J, leaving 7 bases between them. Per the germline V gene, CDR1 is SGDLS and CDR2 is YYNGEE. This CDR3 comprises 14 residues. The CDR3 protein is CASSVVPLTGELFF. The CDR3 DNA reads TGTGCCAGCAGCGTAGTTCCTCTCACCGGGGAGCTGTTTTTT. Combining the CDR3 with reference TRBV9 and TRBJ2-2 gives the whole variable domain DSGVTQTPKHLITATGQRVTLRCSPRSGDLSVYWYQQSLDQGLQFLIQYYNGEERAKGNILERFSAQQFPDLHSELNLSSLELGDSALYFCASSVVPLTGELFFGEGSRLTVL.

The rearrangement joins TRBV14 to TRBJ2-7; tentative D call: TRBD2 (6 bases). V shed 4 bases and J shed 2 bases, with 18 bases lying between them. The CDR3 spans 16 residues. Per germline, CDR1 SGHDN and CDR2 FVKESK. The CDR3 reads CASSRGGTWSAYEQYF. Written as DNA, the CDR3 is TGTGCCAGCAGCCGCGGAGGGACGTGGAGCGCCTACGAGCAGTACTTC. Filled out from reference TRBV14 and TRBJ2-7, the complete variable domain reads EAGVTQFPSHSVIEKGQTVTLRCDPISGHDNLYWYRRVMGKEIKFLLHFVKESKQDESGMPNNRFLAERTGGTYSTLKVQPAELEDSGVYFCASSRGGTWSAYEQYFGPGTRLTVT.

The J gene is TRBJ2-3, the V gene TRBV27, with 8 bases lining up with TRBD2. The J segment lost 5 bases and the V segment lost 5 bases, leaving 12 bases of the junction unmatched. Per the germline V gene, CDR1 is MNHEY and CDR2 is SMNVEV (reference sequence). The CDR3 loop spans 16 amino acids. CDR3: CASSPPTGTRGDTQYF. The CDR3 DNA reads as TGTGCCAGCAGTCCACCGACCGGGACTAGAGGAGATACGCAGTATTTT.

The count of this clone is one. The chain joins TRBV6-6 to TRBJ2-1, with 7 bases fitting TRBD1. There are 15 residues in the CDR3. CDR1 is MNHNY and CDR2 is SVGAGI in the germline V gene (reference sequence). Trimming removed 0 bases from V and 9 bases from J; junction bases left unmatched: 8. CDR3 sequence (DNA): TGTGCCAGCAGTTACTCGGCCAAGGGGGCCGCTGAGCAGTTCTTC. It codes for CASSYSAKGAAEQFF.

This chain uses TRBV5-1 with TRBJ1-1; D uncertain. Germline V gene lookup returns CDR1 SGHRS and CDR2 YFSETQ. Trimming took 2 bases from V and 2 from J, leaving 13 bases between them. The CDR3 consists of 15 residues. The CDR3 DNA reads as TGCGCCAGCAGCTTAGGGCCCGCCGGTAACACTGAAGCTTTCTTT. This sequence encodes CASSLGPAGNTEAFF.

This chain joins TRBV10-2 and TRBJ2-5, with D unresolved. Germline loops: CDR1 WSHSY, CDR2 SAAADI. The CDR3 is 14 amino acids. V was clipped by 4 bases and J by 0 bases, with 9 bases between them. The CDR3 coding sequence is TGCGCCAGCAGTGCTTCAGGTTACCAAGAGACCCAGTACTTC. Translation gives CASSASGYQETQYF.

This chain uses TRBV5-1 with TRBJ1-1; 7 nucleotides agree with TRBD1. The CDR3 length is 13 residues. V gave up 5 bases and J gave up 5 bases; unmatched junction bases: 6. Germline assignment: CDR1 SGHRS and CDR2 YFSETQ. The CDR3 reads CASRAGGGTEAFF. The CDR3 DNA follows: TGCGCCAGCAGAGCAGGGGGAGGGACTGAAGCTTTCTTT.

The chain recombines TRBV4-2 with TRBJ1-5; D gene ambiguous. The V gene's germline CDR1 is LGHNA and CDR2 YNFKEQ. CDR3 length equals 15 residues. V was pared by 0 bases and J by 0 bases, with 6 bases between. The CDR3 loop reads CASSQEDGSNQPQHF. The CDR3 nucleotides are TGTGCCAGCAGCCAAGAGGACGGTAGCAATCAGCCCCAGCATTTT.

CDR3 sequence: CASSLLWTDTQYF. DNA of the CDR3: TGCGCCAGCAGCTTGCTATGGACAGATACGCAGTATTTT. V usage is TRBV5-1 and J usage is TRBJ2-3, with D hard to call. V was clipped by 1 base and J by 3 bases, with 6 bases between them. The CDR3 loop spans 13 amino acids. Germline-derived CDR1 and CDR2 are SGHRS and YFSETQ.

The J gene is TRBJ1-1, the V gene TRBV3-1 (or the pseudogene TRBV3-2); TRBD1 might be the D (5 bases). V was clipped by 6 bases and J by 8 bases, with 16 bases between them. Germline CDR1 and CDR2: LGHDT and YNNKEL (reference sequence). CDR3 size: 13 residues. The CDR3, as DNA: TGTGCCAGCAGATCCATTTCCCGGACAGAAGCTTTCTTT. Translating gives CASRSISRTEAFF.

The chain carries TRBV5-4 and TRBJ2-4; 7 bases fit TRBD1. Trimming cost V 4 bases and J 0 bases; bases outside gene matches: 10. The CDR3 runs to 17 residues. Germline loops: CDR1 SGHNT, CDR2 YYREEE (reference sequence). As DNA, the CDR3 is TGTGCCAGCAGCGGGGGAACGGGGACAGTAGCCAAAAACATTCAGTACTTC. This codes for CASSGGTGTVAKNIQYF. The variable domain in full, with the rest retrieved from reference TRBV5-4 and TRBJ2-4, is ETGVTQSPTHLIKTRGQQVTLRCSSQSGHNTVSWYQQALGQGPQFIFQYYREEENGRGNFPPRFSGLQFPNYSSELNVNALELDDSALYLCASSGGTGTVAKNIQYFGAGTRLSVL.

The V gene is TRBV5-1, the J gene TRBJ1-1, with 7 bases fitting TRBD1. This CDR3 region has 13 residues. The V gene's germline CDR1 is SGHRS and CDR2 YFSETQ. V was pared by 6 bases and J by 1 base, with 3 bases of the junction left unmatched. The CDR3 nucleotides are TGCGCCAGCAAGGAGGGGGCGAACACTGAAGCTTTCTTT. It encodes CASKEGANTEAFF.

This chain links TRBV5-1 with TRBJ1-1, with D unclear. The CDR3 is made up of 13 amino acids. V was pared by 4 bases and J by 6 bases, with 13 bases between. The germline V gene has CDR1 SGHRS and CDR2 YFSETQ. CDR3 sequence (DNA): TGCGCCAGCAGCCCACCTAGTGGCGCTGAAGCTTTCTTT. This translates into CASSPPSGAEAFF.

This chain links TRBV19 with TRBJ1-1; 10 bases fit TRBD1. This CDR3 is built from 17 residues. Looked up from germline, CDR1 is LNHDA and CDR2 is SQIVND (reference sequence). The V segment lost 5 bases and the J segment 4 bases; nucleotides outside the gene matches: 13. The CDR3 protein is CASSRPRQGASGTEAFF. Written as DNA, the CDR3 is TGTGCCAGTAGTCGGCCCAGACAGGGGGCTTCGGGCACTGAAGCTTTCTTT. The variable domain in full, completed from reference TRBV19 and TRBJ1-1, reads DGGITQSPKYLFRKEGQNVTLSCEQNLNHDAMYWYRQDPGQGLRLIYYSQIVNDFQKGDIAEGYSVSREKKESFPLTVTSAQKNPTAFYLCASSRPRQGASGTEAFFGQGTRLTVV.

This chain uses TRBV29-1 with TRBJ2-5, with a possible D match to TRBD1 (6 bases). CDR3 size: 13 residues. Germline CDR1 is SQVTM and CDR2 is ANQGSEA. Trimming stripped 2 bases from V and 3 bases from J, with 10 bases between. The CDR3 bases are TGCAGCGTTGAACTGACAGGCAAAGAGACCCAGTACTTC. This codes for CSVELTGKETQYF.